The 22 T cell receptor beta chains listed next were all sequenced from one sample in a study of blood T cells in healthy people across ages. A second PCR of roughly 7 to 11 cycles used a sample-barcoded 5' primer and a J-beta primer mix. TCRdb reanalysed the 5' RACE reads using MiXCR and keeps one entry per CDR3 protein. The sample has some 1 million distinct CDR3 sequences; 35% to 55% are singletons. Sequenced sample: blood. The receptors here all came from a woman aged 55-70 years in good health.

The chain carries TRBV27 and TRBJ2-5; no firm D call. Germline CDR1 is MNHEY and CDR2 is SMNVEV (reference sequence). Trimming removed 6 bases at V and 2 bases at J, with 16 bases between. This CDR3 spans 15 amino acids. The CDR3 is CASSQALGPQETQYF. CDR3 coding DNA: TGTGCCAGCAGCCAAGCCCTAGGACCTCAAGAGACCCAGTACTTC.

V and J are TRBV5-5 and TRBJ2-5; 8 bases map to TRBD2. V trimming: 3 bases; J trimming: 5 bases; junction bases outside the gene matches: 9. The CDR3 totals 15 residues. Germline lookup yields CDR1 SGHKS and CDR2 YYEKEE (reference sequence). CDR3 sequence: CASSSPAGEMETQYF. CDR3 coding DNA: TGTGCCAGCAGCTCCCCAGCGGGAGAAATGGAGACCCAGTACTTC.

The rearrangement uses TRBV6-1 and TRBJ2-4; D gene ambiguous. The V gene's germline CDR1 is MNHNS and CDR2 SASEGT. Trimming took 2 bases from V and 0 from J, leaving 8 bases between them. This CDR3 comprises 15 residues. The CDR3 region is CASSERLLAKNIQYF. CDR3 DNA: TGTGCCAGCAGTGAAAGGCTCCTAGCCAAAAACATTCAGTACTTC.

This chain links TRBV6-1 with TRBJ2-4; TRBD1 agrees at 11 bases. The V and J ends lost 6 bases and 3 bases, in that order; junction bases with no gene match: 16. The germline CDR1 and CDR2 sequences are MNHNS and SASEGT. This CDR3 has 19 amino acids. The CDR3, as DNA: TGTGCCAGCAGGACCGGGACAGGGGGGTTTAGCTTGGTCAAAAACATTCAGTACTTC. Amino acid sequence: CASRTGTGGFSLVKNIQYF.

The gene calls are TRBV6-5 and TRBJ2-7; 10 bases are a match to TRBD2. The trim removed 3 bases at V and 2 bases at J, leaving 19 bases unmatched. CDR1 is MNHEY and CDR2 is SVGAGI in the germline V gene. The CDR3 is 20 amino acids. Here the CDR3 reads CASSYRPHRGTSGRAYEQYF. For the CDR3, the DNA is TGTGCCAGCAGTTATCGGCCTCACAGGGGGACCAGCGGGAGGGCCTACGAGCAGTACTTC.

In this sample, this clonotype turned up a few times. V and J are TRBV25-1 and TRBJ2-7; 7 bases agree with TRBD2. Losses at the gene ends were 4 bases for V and 2 bases for J; bases not matched to a gene: 8. The CDR3 is 15 amino acids. Germline lookup yields CDR1 MGHDK and CDR2 SYGVNS. The CDR3 reads CASSGAGRIAYEQYF. For the CDR3, the DNA is TGTGCCAGCAGTGGAGCGGGACGGATTGCCTACGAGCAGTACTTC.

The J gene is TRBJ2-4, the V gene TRBV19, with D tentatively TRBD1 (6 bases). Per germline, CDR1 LNHDA and CDR2 SQIVND (reference sequence). The CDR3 loop spans 13 amino acids. Deletions cut 4 bases from V and 5 bases from J, with 9 bases between. The CDR3 DNA is TGTGCCAGTAGTAAAGGACAGCAAAACATTCAGTACTTC. This gives the protein CASSKGQQNIQYF.

This chain joins TRBV9 and TRBJ2-7; 9 positions agree with TRBD2. This CDR3 contains 14 residues. V trimming: 0 bases; J trimming: 2 bases; junction bases outside the gene matches: 0. Per the germline V gene, CDR1 is SGDLS and CDR2 is YYNGEE. The CDR3 DNA reads as TGTGCCAGCAGCGTAGGCGGGAGGGCCTACGAGCAGTACTTC. It yields the protein CASSVGGRAYEQYF.

This clonotype came up a few times. The chain recombines TRBV29-1 with TRBJ2-7; D ambiguous. The CDR3 sequence is 13 residues long. Trimming stripped 1 base from V and 0 bases from J, with 7 bases between. Germline V gives CDR1 SQVTM, CDR2 ANQGSEA. The DNA for the CDR3 is TGCAGCGTTGAAGTGGGTGACTCCTACGAGCAGTACTTC. Amino acids: CSVEVGDSYEQYF.

The count of this clonotype is one. As DNA, the CDR3 is TGTGCCAGTTCCGGGACTAGCGGTGTTGGGGAGCAGTTCTTC. Its protein is CASSGTSGVGEQFF. J is TRBJ2-1 and V is TRBV3-1; 11 bases are a match to TRBD2. CDR3 length: 14 residues. V dropped 9 bases and J dropped 10; count of bases not matched to a gene: 11. Germline assignment: CDR1 LGHDT and CDR2 YNNKEL (reference sequence).

The count of this clonotype is one. The V and J genes are TRBV14 and TRBJ2-5; the match to TRBD1 covers 7 bases. Losses at the gene ends were 5 bases for V and 4 bases for J; bases not matched to a gene: 10. Per germline, CDR1 SGHDN and CDR2 FVKESK. The CDR3 has 15 amino acids. The CDR3, as DNA: TGTGCCAGCAGCAAACAGGGGATCGTGACAGAGACCCAGTACTTC. This translates into CASSKQGIVTETQYF.

This clonotype was recorded a few times. The chain's CDR3 is CASRLLQGEQYF. The CDR3 region has the DNA TGTGCCAGCAGGTTATTACAGGGCGAGCAGTACTTC. V gene TRBV7-9 combines with J gene TRBJ2-7; TRBD1 is a possible D gene (6 bases). Deletions cut 6 bases from V and 6 bases from J, with 12 bases between. CDR3 size: 12 residues. Germline CDR1 SEHNR, CDR2 FQNEAQ (reference sequence). Full variable domain (missing parts from reference TRBV7-9 and TRBJ2-7): DTGVSQNPRHKITKRGQNVTFRCDPISEHNRLYWYRQTLGQGPEFLTYFQNEAQLEKSRLLSDRFSAERPKGSFSTLEIQRTEQGDSAMYLCASRLLQGEQYFGPGTRLTVT.

The chain is built from TRBV30 and TRBJ2-7; tentatively, D is TRBD2 (6 bases). Trimming took 0 bases from V and 2 from J, leaving 23 bases between them. Germline loops: CDR1 GTSNPN, CDR2 SVGIG (reference sequence). The CDR3 spans 18 residues. In nucleotides, the CDR3 is TGTGCCTGGAGTGTTTCGGTTTGGAGGGCCGTTGCCCCCTACGAGCAGTACTTC. It translates to CAWSVSVWRAVAPYEQYF.

The chain carries TRBV20-1 and TRBJ1-1, with D perhaps TRBD1 (5 bases). With 7 bases removed from V and 2 bases from J, the gap between germline ends came to 17 bases. Germline V gene data show CDR1 as DFQATT and CDR2 as SNEGSKA (reference sequence). The CDR3 loop spans 14 amino acids. Here the CDR3 reads CSGEAGGRNTEAFF. CDR3 nucleotide sequence: TGCAGTGGAGAGGCTGGGGGTCGTAACACTGAAGCTTTCTTT.

This clonotype was detected ten times or more. A much larger clone is a single base away; this may be a read error. The CDR3, as DNA: TGCGCCAGCAGCCCATCAGGGAGCTCCTACAATGAGCAGTACTTC. Translated, it gives CASSPSGSSYNEQYF. This chain joins TRBV5-1 and TRBJ2-1; TRBD1 or TRBD2 may be the D gene (5 bases each). TRBJ2-7 explains the end of the DNA better; the J call may be wrong. There are 15 residues in the CDR3. Germline loops: CDR1 SGHRS, CDR2 YFSETQ.

Note on this clonotype: A much larger clone sits a single nucleotide away, making a read error possible. The chain combines TRBV20-1 with TRBJ2-1; 13 bases line up with TRBD2. The germline V gene has CDR1 DFQATT and CDR2 SNEGSKA (reference sequence). V dropped 6 bases and J dropped 10; count of bases not matched to a gene: 9. This CDR3 comprises 14 residues. DNA for the CDR3: TGCAGTGCAAGAACTAGCGGGAGGGACTACGAGCAGTTCTTC. This sequence encodes CSARTSGRDYEQFF.

This clonotype was observed a handful of times. The V and J genes are TRBV5-1 and TRBJ2-3; D tentatively reads TRBD1 or TRBD2 (7 bases each). This CDR3 has 20 residues. Germline V gene data show CDR1 as SGHRS and CDR2 as YFSETQ. V lost 2 bases, J lost 5 bases, and 30 bases lay in between. The CDR3, as DNA: TGCGCCAGCAGCTTTGGCTTGGGGGGGACAGACCCGAAATATGGAGATACGCAGTATTTT. Translation: CASSFGLGGTDPKYGDTQYF.

V gene TRBV14 combines with J gene TRBJ2-1; 9 positions match TRBD2. Germline loops: CDR1 SGHDN, CDR2 FVKESK. V was pared by 4 bases and J by 1 base, with 5 bases of the junction left unmatched. This CDR3 spans 16 amino acids. The CDR3 coding sequence is TGTGCCAGCAGCCCTCTAGCGGGACCGTCCTACAATGAGCAGTTCTTC. This translates into CASSPLAGPSYNEQFF.

The table lists this clonotype with a few counts. The chain uses TRBV5-4 and TRBJ2-6; D possibly matches TRBD1 or TRBD2 (5 bases each). Germline lookup yields CDR1 SGHNT and CDR2 YYREEE (reference sequence). This CDR3 has 15 amino acids. V lost 10 bases and J 0 bases, leaving 14 bases between the germline ends. Written as DNA, the CDR3 is TGTGCCCTCGGGGCAGGGAACTCTGGGGCCAACGTCCTGACTTTC. Amino acid sequence: CALGAGNSGANVLTF.

A word on this clonotype: The DNA is left out, because the CDR3 cannot be placed on it with certainty; the CDR3 is given as TCRdb lists it. The gene calls are TRBV9 and TRBJ2-4; the listed D gene, TRBD2, was not tested against the DNA. Germline V lookup: CDR1 SGDLS, CDR2 YYNGEE. A total of 17 residues make up the CDR3, ends included. CDR3 protein: CACSAGGLRASKNIQYF.

V is TRBV7-9 and J is TRBJ1-1; TRBD1 matches at 7 bases. The germline V gene encodes CDR1 SEHNR and CDR2 FQNEAQ (reference sequence). The CDR3 covers 18 residues. The trim removed 5 bases at V and 6 bases at J, leaving 21 bases unmatched. CDR3 amino acids: CASSATTGRVPRGSEAFF. CDR3 sequence (DNA): TGTGCCAGCAGCGCGACGACAGGGAGAGTACCCCGGGGTTCTGAAGCTTTCTTT.

V is TRBV20-1 and J is TRBJ2-5; 12 bases are shared with TRBD1. Germline CDR1 DFQATT, CDR2 SNEGSKA (reference sequence). CDR3 length: 15 amino acids. V was pared by 0 bases and J by 5 bases, with 4 bases of the junction left unmatched. CDR3 sequence reads: CSAREWDRGRETQYF. As DNA, the CDR3 is TGCAGTGCTAGAGAGTGGGACAGGGGGCGGGAGACCCAGTACTTC.